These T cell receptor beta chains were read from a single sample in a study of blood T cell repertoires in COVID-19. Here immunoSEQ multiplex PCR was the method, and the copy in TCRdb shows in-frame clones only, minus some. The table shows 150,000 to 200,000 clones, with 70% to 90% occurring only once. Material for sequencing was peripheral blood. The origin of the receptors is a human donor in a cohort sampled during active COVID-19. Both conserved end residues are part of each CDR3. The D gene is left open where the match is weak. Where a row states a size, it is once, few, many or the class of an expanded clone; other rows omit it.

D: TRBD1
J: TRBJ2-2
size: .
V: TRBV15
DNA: TGTGCCACCAGCAGAGATCCTCCAGGGGGCGAAATGACCGGGGAGCTGTTTTTT
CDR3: CATSRDPPGGEMTGELFF

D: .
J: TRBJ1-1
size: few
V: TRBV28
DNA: TGTGCCAGCAGTCCCCATTTGGTGAGCAGGGTGAAGGTTGCTTTCTTT
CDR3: CASSPHLVSRVKVAFF

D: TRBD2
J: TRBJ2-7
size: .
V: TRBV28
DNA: TGTGCCAGCAGTTCGACTAGCGGGGGATCCTACGAGCAGTACTTC
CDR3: CASSSTSGGSYEQYF

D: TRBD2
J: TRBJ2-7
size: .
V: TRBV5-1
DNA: TGCGCCAGCGCGAACCCGCGGGGGAACTCCTACGAGCAGTACTTC
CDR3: CASANPRGNSYEQYF

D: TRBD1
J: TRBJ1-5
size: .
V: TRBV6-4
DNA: TGTGCCAGCCTATGGGACAGGGGCCAGCCCCAGCATTTT
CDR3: CASLWDRGQPQHF

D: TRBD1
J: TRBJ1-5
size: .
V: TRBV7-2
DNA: TGTGCCAGCAGCACCCCGCCGGGACAGGAGAGCAATCAGCCCCAGCATTTT
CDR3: CASSTPPGQESNQPQHF

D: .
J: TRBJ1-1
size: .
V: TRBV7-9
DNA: TGTGCCAGCAGCCGACACAGCACTGAAGCTTTCTTT
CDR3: CASSRHSTEAFF

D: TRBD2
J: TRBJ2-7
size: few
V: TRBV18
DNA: TGTGCCAGCTCCCCCGGGACTAGCGGAGATTACGAGCAGTACTTC
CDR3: CASSPGTSGDYEQYF

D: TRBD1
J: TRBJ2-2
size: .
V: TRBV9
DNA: TGTGCCAGCAGCGAACCCGGGACAGGGGATTCCGGGGAGCTGTTTTTT
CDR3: CASSEPGTGDSGELFF

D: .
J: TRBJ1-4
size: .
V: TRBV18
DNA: TGTGCCAGCTCATCTACAGGGATTGGTGAAAAACTGTTTTTT
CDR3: CASSSTGIGEKLFF

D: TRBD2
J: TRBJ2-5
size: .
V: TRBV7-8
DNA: TGTGCCAGCAGCTTATTCACTAGCGGGATCCAAGAGACCCAGTACTTC
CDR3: CASSLFTSGIQETQYF

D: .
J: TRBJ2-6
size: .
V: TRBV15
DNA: TGTGCCACCAGCAGGGACTTCCTAACCACCGACGGCTCTGGGGCCAACGTCCTGACTTTC
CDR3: CATSRDFLTTDGSGANVLTF

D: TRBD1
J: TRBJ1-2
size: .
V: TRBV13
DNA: TGTGCCAGCAGCTTAGGCAGGGGGTCGGGCGGCTACACCTTC
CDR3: CASSLGRGSGGYTF

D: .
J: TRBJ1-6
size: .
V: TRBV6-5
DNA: TGTGCCAGCGGCCTGGGAGGGGTCTATAATTCACCCCTCCACTTT
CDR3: CASGLGGVYNSPLHF

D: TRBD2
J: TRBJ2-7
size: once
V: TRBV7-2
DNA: TGTGCCAGCAGCTTAACGGGGGGGTCCTACGAGCAGTACTTC
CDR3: CASSLTGGSYEQYF

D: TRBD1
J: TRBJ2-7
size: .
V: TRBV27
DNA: TGTGCCAGCAGTTTATACAGGGGTTACGAGCAGTACTTC
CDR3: CASSLYRGYEQYF

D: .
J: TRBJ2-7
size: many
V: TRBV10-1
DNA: TGCGCCAGCAGCCAAGAAGGCTCGGGCTACGAGCAGTACTTC
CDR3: CASSQEGSGYEQYF

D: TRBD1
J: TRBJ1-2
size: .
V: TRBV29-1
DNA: TGCAGCGTGACAGGGAAACCTGGCTACACCTTC
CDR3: CSVTGKPGYTF

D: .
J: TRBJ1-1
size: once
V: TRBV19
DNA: TGTGCCAGTAGTATAGTACCGGGGGGGAACACTGAAGCTTTCTTT
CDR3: CASSIVPGGNTEAFF

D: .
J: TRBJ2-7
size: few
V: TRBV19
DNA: TGTGCCAGTATTTCCAGGTCCTACGAGCAGTACTTC
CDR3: CASISRSYEQYF

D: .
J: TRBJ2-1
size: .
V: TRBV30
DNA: TGTGCCTGGAGCAGTGGAGAAATAGGCAATGAGCAGTTCTTC
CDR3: CAWSSGEIGNEQFF

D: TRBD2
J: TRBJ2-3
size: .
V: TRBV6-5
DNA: TGTGCCCTAGCGGGAGACACAGATACGCAGTATTTT
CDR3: CALAGDTDTQYF

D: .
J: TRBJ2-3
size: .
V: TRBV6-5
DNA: TGTGCCAGCTCCGGGACATATGGCACAGATACGCAGTATTTT
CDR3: CASSGTYGTDTQYF

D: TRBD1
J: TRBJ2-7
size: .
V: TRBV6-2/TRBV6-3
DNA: TGTGCCAGCAGTTTTCGGACAGGAGACTACGAGCAGTACTTC
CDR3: CASSFRTGDYEQYF

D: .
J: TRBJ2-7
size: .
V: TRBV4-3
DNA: TGCGCCAGCAGCCAAGATGTGGGGGGACGCTCCTACGAGCAGTACTTC
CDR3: CASSQDVGGRSYEQYF

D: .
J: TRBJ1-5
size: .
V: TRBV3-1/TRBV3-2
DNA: TGTGCCAGCAGGGCTTATAGCAATCAGCCCCAGCATTTT
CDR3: CASRAYSNQPQHF

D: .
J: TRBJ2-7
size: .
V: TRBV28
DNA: TGTGCCAGCAGTTCCCAGTGGGAGCAGTACTTC
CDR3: CASSSQWEQYF

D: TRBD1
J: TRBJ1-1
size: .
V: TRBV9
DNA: TGTGCCAGCAGCGACTCGGGGACAGGGAGCACTGAAGCTTTCTTT
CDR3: CASSDSGTGSTEAFF

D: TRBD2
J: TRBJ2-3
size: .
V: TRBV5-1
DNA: TGCGCCAGCAGTCAGCGGGAGACAGATACGCAGTATTTT
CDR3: CASSQRETDTQYF

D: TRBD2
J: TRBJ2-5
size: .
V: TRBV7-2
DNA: TGTGCCAGCAGCTCGCGGGGGAGCGGGACCTACCAAGAGACCCAGTACTTC
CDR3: CASSSRGSGTYQETQYF

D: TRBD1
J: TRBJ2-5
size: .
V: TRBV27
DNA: TGTGCCAGCGCCTTACAGGGGGCTAAGGAGACCCAGTACTTC
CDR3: CASALQGAKETQYF

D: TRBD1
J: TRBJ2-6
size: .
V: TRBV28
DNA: TGTGCCAGCAGGCCACAGGGGTTAAAGAATTTGGCCTACTCTGGGGCCAACGTCCTGACTTTC
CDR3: CASRPQGLKNLAYSGANVLTF

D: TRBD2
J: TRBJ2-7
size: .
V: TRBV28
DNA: TGTGCCAGCAGTTCTAGGACTAGCGGGAGGTACGAGCAGTACTTC
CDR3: CASSSRTSGRYEQYF

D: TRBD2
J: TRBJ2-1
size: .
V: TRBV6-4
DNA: TGTGCCAGCAGTGACAAGGGGGGTAGCGGGAGAGGGAACGCCTACAATGAGCAGTTCTTC
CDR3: CASSDKGGSGRGNAYNEQFF

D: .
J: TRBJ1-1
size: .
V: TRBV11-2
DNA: TGTGCCAGCAGCTTACTCGGGACTTCCACTGAAGCTTTCTTT
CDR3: CASSLLGTSTEAFF

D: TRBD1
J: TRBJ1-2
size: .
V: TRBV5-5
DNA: TGTGCCAGCAGTTACCGGGACAGGGGCTCGCTCTATGGCTACACCTTC
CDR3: CASSYRDRGSLYGYTF

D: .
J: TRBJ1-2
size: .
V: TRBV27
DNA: TGTGCCAGCAGTGGTACAGGGTTTGAGGATGGCTACACCTTC
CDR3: CASSGTGFEDGYTF

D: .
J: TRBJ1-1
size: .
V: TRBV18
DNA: TGTGCCAGCTCACCTCATCCGGGGGTTTCGGCTGAAGCTTTCTTT
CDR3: CASSPHPGVSAEAFF

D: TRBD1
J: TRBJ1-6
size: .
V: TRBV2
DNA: TGTGCCAACACGGGACAGGGGGCGAAGGCGGGGACCCTCCACTTT
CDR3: CANTGQGAKAGTLHF

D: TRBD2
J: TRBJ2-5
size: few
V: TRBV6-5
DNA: TGTGCCAGCAGTTATCGTACTAGCGAAGAGACCCAGTACTTC
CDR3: CASSYRTSEETQYF

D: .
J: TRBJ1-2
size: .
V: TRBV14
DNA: TGTGCCAGCGGGGGGTATCTTGGTGGCTACACCTTC
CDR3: CASGGYLGGYTF

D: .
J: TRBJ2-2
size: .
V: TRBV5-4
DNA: TGTGCCAGCCAAGGGACTCCTAACACCGGGGAGCTGTTTTTT
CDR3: CASQGTPNTGELFF

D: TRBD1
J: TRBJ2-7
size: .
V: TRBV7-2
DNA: TGTGCCAGCAGCACCGACAGGGGGACCACCTACGAGCAGTACTTC
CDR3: CASSTDRGTTYEQYF